This T cell receptor beta chain was identified during a study of control samples from healthy donors and cancer patients. Sequenced by immunoSEQ multiplex PCR; TCRdb stores in-frame clones only, minus some. The sample includes 100,000 to 150,000 clones, 75% to 95% seen only once; the top ten take just over 8.5%. The length of the CDR3 is 17 residues. V was pared by 0 bases and J by 0 bases, with 15 bases between. Germline-derived CDR1 and CDR2 are SGHRS and YFSETQ. The sequenced sample consisted of blood. The sequence was obtained from a young man in good health. V usage is TRBV5-1 and J usage is TRBJ1-1; D is possibly TRBD1 (5 bases). This CDR3 is CASSLAGDGGMNTEAFF. The CDR3 nucleotides read TGCGCCAGCAGCTTGGCGGGGGACGGGGGTATGAACACTGAAGCTTTCTTT.